Listed below are T cell receptor beta chains from one sample, sequenced in a study of T cells after yellow fever vaccination. TCRdb called the 5' RACE reads again in MiXCR, with one record for every CDR3 protein. This table has 250,000 to 350,000 distinct CDR3 sequences, 7.5% to 9% appearing once. The specimen comprised CD4+ T cells sorted from PBMCs, sampled 5 days after the yellow fever booster vaccination. Receptors originate from a man in his late teens or twenties who received the YFV17D yellow fever vaccine. Both conserved end residues are part of each CDR3.

15 TRBV20-1 CSAHRDRDAKNIQYF
14 TRBV5-1 CASSRDGSDTEAFF
12 TRBV2 CASSDAGYEQYF
15 TRBV18 CASSPTLYPADTQYF
16 TRBV7-9 CASRLLRESSGNTIYF
15 TRBV6-5 CASSYSSGSYNEQFF
12 TRBV4-3 CASSQGLGTQYF
13 TRBV5-1 CASSTGVYEKLFF
14 TRBV6-1 CASSPQGQVTEAFF
14 TRBV12-5 CASARDRANEKLFF
13 TRBV5-1 CASGLGQGTTIYF
12 TRBV6-2/TRBV6-3 CASRTDAGPLHF
16 TRBV18 CASSPTQAPNTGELFF
16 TRBV7-6 CASSRFSGGSTDTQYF
18 TRBV20-1 CSARPMDPNHLAKNIQYF
13 TRBV7-8 CASSRTGYEKLFF
13 TRBV7-9 CASSPGRVTEAFF
17 TRBV11-2 CASSLIQGTRGANVLTF
12 TRBV11-2 CASSLGTRGYTF
15 TRBV7-6 CASSLVRGVTGELFF
14 TRBV29-1 CSVDLTGVYNEQFF
13 TRBV12-3/TRBV12-4 CASSFGGLETQYF
16 TRBV28 CASSSEGDRGHSPLHF
13 TRBV25-1 CASIYDSNQPQHF
13 TRBV7-8 CASSLPDRETQYF
15 TRBV27 CASSWQGALPSPLHF
16 TRBV18 CASSPPLAIPLGTQYF
16 TRBV7-9 CASSLRQGWSYNEQFF
14 TRBV19 CASSYGQGPNEQFF
15 TRBV7-2 CASSLAWGGTDTQYF
15 TRBV7-9 CASSSAGASYNEQFF
15 TRBV12-3/TRBV12-4 CASSPRDSTNSPLHF
15 TRBV5-1 CASSLDGLGNQPQHF
13 TRBV29-1 CSVRGELYNEQFF
13 TRBV28 CASNGVANYGYTF
14 TRBV5-6 CASSLWGFAGELFF
12 TRBV7-9 CASAPGYNEQFF
18 TRBV28 CASSFWTGRDSSTGELFF
13 TRBV29-1 CSVRDTATDTQYF
12 TRBV14 CASSQADETQYF
12 TRBV5-6 CASSPVDRTLHF
15 TRBV25-1 CASSPQQGVRDEQFF
17 TRBV20-1 CSARDSSSGGGTGELFF
15 TRBV7-9 CASSPIPKGNNEQFF
14 TRBV5-1 CASSSGAGPYEQYF
13 TRBV20-1 CSARRGTAGGLFF
14 TRBV5-1 CASSRTGGPDTQYF